One sample yielded the 10 T cell receptor beta chains listed below, sequenced in a study of blood T cell repertoires in COVID-19. This table comes from immunoSEQ multiplex PCR, and its TCRdb copy is limited to in-frame clones, with some not included. The profile covers a few hundred thousand clones, with more than 80% appearing a single time and roughly 6.5% taken by the ten largest. Sequenced sample: peripheral blood. All receptors derive from a man between 18 and 29 years old who had recovered from COVID-19.

The chain couples TRBV16 to TRBJ2-5; 11 nucleotides align to TRBD1. In germline, CDR1 is KGHSY, CDR2 FQNENV. J was trimmed by 5 bases and V by 4 bases; bases with no gene match: 9. This CDR3 has 16 amino acids. This chain's CDR3 is CASSRRQDRGRETQYF. CDR3 in DNA: TGTGCCAGCAGCCGGAGGCAGGACAGGGGGCGCGAGACCCAGTACTTC.

The chain is built from TRBV6-6 and TRBJ1-5; possibly TRBD1 for D (6 bases). Trimming removed 5 bases from V and 3 bases from J, with 14 bases in between. Germline lookup yields CDR1 MNHNY and CDR2 SVGAGI (reference sequence). This CDR3 comprises 15 residues. In DNA, the CDR3 is TGTGCCAGCAGTAACCCGACAGGATTCAATCAGCCCCAGCATTTT. Its translation: CASSNPTGFNQPQHF.

The chain is built from TRBV7-2 and TRBJ2-1; 11 bases map to TRBD2. This CDR3 contains 14 residues. Germline V lookup: CDR1 SGHTA, CDR2 FQGNSA. Trimming at V came to 5 bases and at J to 9 bases, leaving 6 bases not matched to a gene. The CDR3 loop reads CASSAGLAEIEQFF. CDR3 coding DNA: TGTGCCAGCAGCGCGGGACTAGCGGAGATTGAGCAGTTCTTC.

The chain has TRBV10-3 and TRBJ1-1; the match to TRBD1 covers 9 bases. This CDR3 spans 16 amino acids. The V gene's germline CDR1 is ENHRY and CDR2 SYGVKD. J was trimmed by 4 bases and V by 3 bases; bases with no gene match: 9. The CDR3 reads CAISDPNRGRSTEAFF. The DNA of the CDR3 is TGTGCCATCAGTGACCCAAACAGGGGGCGTAGCACTGAAGCTTTCTTT.

The chain carries TRBV5-1 and TRBJ2-1, with TRBD1 identical over 10 bases. Germline CDR1 is SGHRS and CDR2 is YFSETQ. V lost 4 bases and J lost 2; bases outside the gene matches: 6. The CDR3 loop spans 16 amino acids. The CDR3 reads CASSHIGTGAYNEQFF. As DNA, the CDR3 is TGCGCCAGCAGCCACATCGGGACAGGGGCCTACAATGAGCAGTTCTTC. Using reference TRBV5-1 and TRBJ2-1 for the parts outside the CDR3, the full variable domain is KAGVTQTPRYLIKTRGQQVTLSCSPISGHRSVSWYQQTPGQGLQFLFEYFSETQRNKGNFPGRFSGRQFSNSRSEMNVSTLELGDSALYLCASSHIGTGAYNEQFFGPGTRLTVL.

Turning to this clone: This same CDR3 is encoded by further DNA sequences in the sample. V gene TRBV11-3 combines with J gene TRBJ2-3, with 10 nucleotides matching TRBD2. Losses at the gene ends were 3 bases for V and 0 bases for J; bases not matched to a gene: 0. CDR1 and CDR2 (germline): SGHNT, YENEEA. The CDR3 sequence is 15 residues long. CDR3 region: CASSLTSGSTDTQYF. As DNA, the CDR3 is TGTGCCAGCAGCTTGACTAGCGGGAGCACAGATACGCAGTATTTT.

The gene calls are TRBV25-1 and TRBJ2-7; tentatively, D is TRBD1 (6 bases). The CDR3 contains 12 residues. The V gene's germline CDR1 is MGHDK and CDR2 SYGVNS. Trimming took 1 base from V and 6 from J, leaving 7 bases between them. The DNA of the CDR3 is TGTGCCAGCAGTGAATTAGGGGGCGAGCAGTACTTC. Amino acid sequence: CASSELGGEQYF.

The V call is TRBV6-1, the J call TRBJ2-3, with TRBD2 matching over 14 bases. Losses at the gene ends were 3 bases for V and 1 base for J; bases not matched to a gene: 12. The CDR3 is 20 amino acids. Germline V gene data show CDR1 as MNHNS and CDR2 as SASEGT. The CDR3 loop is CASSDLPTSGGARRTDTQYF. For the CDR3, the DNA is TGTGCCAGCAGTGACCTTCCGACTAGCGGGGGGGCCCGTCGCACAGATACGCAGTATTTT.

The rearrangement joins TRBV15 to TRBJ2-7; the match to TRBD2 covers 8 bases. Germline trimming cut 0 bases from V and 2 bases from J; bases unmatched to any gene: 6. CDR1 LNHNV and CDR2 YYDKDF come from the germline V gene (reference sequence). This CDR3 is 16 amino acids long. CDR3 nucleotides: TGTGCCACCAGCAGAGAACGTAGCGGGACTCCCTACGAGCAGTACTTC. Its translation: CATSRERSGTPYEQYF.

The chain links TRBV18 to TRBJ2-5; 11 nucleotides align to TRBD2. The CDR3 length is 18 residues. The trim removed 3 bases at V and 4 bases at J, leaving 13 bases unmatched. From germline, CDR1 is KGHSH and CDR2 LQKENI. The CDR3 loop reads CASSPPGVAGGPRETQYF. For the CDR3, the DNA is TGTGCCAGCTCACCTCCCGGAGTAGCGGGGGGGCCAAGAGAGACCCAGTACTTC.